The following is a T cell receptor (beta chain) sequence with its context. This entry comes from a study of blood T cell repertoires in COVID-19. As for the study in general: Nucleic acid was either cDNA or gDNA, and it came from T cells, B-cell-depleted T cells, or PBMCs.

The CDR3 is made up of 15 amino acids. The V end was cut by 0 bases, the J end by 3 bases, with 12 bases between. CDR1 PRHDT and CDR2 FYEKMQ come from the germline V gene (reference sequence). The table came from immunoSEQ multiplex PCR; TCRdb's copy has only in-frame clones and leaves some out. The sample includes approximately 100,000 clones, around 75% of them seen just once. The rearrangement uses TRBV13 and TRBJ2-7; D might be TRBD1 (6 bases). The sequence was obtained from a woman of 80 years or more with active or convalescent COVID-19. The sample consisted of peripheral blood. Here the CDR3 DNA reads TGTGCCAGCAGCTTAGGCTACGGGACACTCTACGAGCAGTACTTC. Encoded protein: CASSLGYGTLYEQYF.